This is a list of T cell receptor beta chains from one sample in a study of Ad26.COV2.S vaccination and SARS-CoV-2 variants. Some clones are missing from TCRdb's copy, which holds only in-frame ones; the method was immunoSEQ multiplex PCR. The sample carries hundreds of thousands of clones, 90% recorded once. This specimen was peripheral blood, taken in a trial of Ad26.COV2.S vaccine versus placebo. All receptors come from a person aged 18-65 years who received the Ad26.COV2.S COVID-19 vaccine or a placebo. Both conserved end residues are part of each CDR3. The D gene is left open where the match is weak. Size values are once, few and many counts, or a class for expanded clones, and some rows have none.

NA TRBJ2-2 TRBV5-4 TRBD2 TGTGCCAGCAGCTTGGGGCTAGCGGGAGCGACCGGGGAGCTGTTTTTT CASSLGLAGATGELFF
NA TRBJ2-2 TRBV24-1 TRBD1 TGTGCCACCAGTGATCGGGGACAGGGTTATACCGGGGAGCTGTTTTTT CATSDRGQGYTGELFF
NA TRBJ2-3 TRBV7-9 NA TGTGCCAGCAGCTTAGCGGGGGAACTAGTGCCAGATACGCAGTATTTT CASSLAGELVPDTQYF
NA TRBJ1-2 TRBV6-5 NA TGTGCCAGCAGGACCCGGACAGTCTATGGCTACACCTTC CASRTRTVYGYTF
NA TRBJ2-6 TRBV18 NA TGTGCCAGCTCACTCCAAAAGGGAGCTGGGGCCAACGTCCTGACTTTC CASSLQKGAGANVLTF
NA TRBJ2-7 TRBV6-2/TRBV6-3 TRBD1 TGTGCCAGCAGTTACGGAGGACAGGGCGGGGACGAGCAGTACTTC CASSYGGQGGDEQYF
NA TRBJ1-1 TRBV4-1 NA TGCGCCAGCAGCCTCCTGGGGGGTGAAGCTTTCTTT CASSLLGGEAFF
NA TRBJ1-1 TRBV2 NA TGTGCCAGCAGTGAAGTCGGAGGGTTGAAGGCTTTCTTT CASSEVGGLKAFF
NA TRBJ2-1 TRBV7-2 TRBD2 TGTGCCAGCAGCTTATACTCACTAGCGGGAAGGGGTGAGCAGTTCTTC CASSLYSLAGRGEQFF
NA TRBJ1-5 TRBV5-6 NA TGTGCCAGCAGCTTCTCTGGGAGCAATCAGCCCCAGCATTTT CASSFSGSNQPQHF
NA TRBJ1-4 TRBV6-5 TRBD1 TGTGCCAGCAGTCCGACAGGGAGTAATGAAAAACTGTTTTTT CASSPTGSNEKLFF
NA TRBJ2-1 TRBV4-3 NA TGCGCCAGCAGCCAAGATATCGGGCTAGCGAGCAATGAGCAGTTCTTC CASSQDIGLASNEQFF
NA TRBJ1-2 TRBV6-5 NA TGTGCCACCGACACCATCTATGGCTACACCTTC CATDTIYGYTF
NA TRBJ1-3 TRBV9 TRBD1 TGTGCCAGCAGCGACGCAGGGGGCACGGGAAACACCATATATTTT CASSDAGGTGNTIYF
once TRBJ2-5 TRBV9 TRBD2 TGTGCCAGCAGCCTCCGGGGGGGTCCGGAGACCCAGTACTTC CASSLRGGPETQYF
NA TRBJ2-1 TRBV19 TRBD2 TGTGCCAGTAGTATAGTAGGACTAGCGGGAGCCTACAATGAGCAGTTCTTC CASSIVGLAGAYNEQFF
NA TRBJ1-6 TRBV30 NA TGTGCCTGGGACATAAATAATTCACCCCTCCACTTT CAWDINNSPLHF
NA TRBJ2-2 TRBV4-1 TRBD1 TGCGCCAGCAGCCAAGGGGGGGACAGGGTGGCCGGGGAGCTGTTTTTT CASSQGGDRVAGELFF
NA TRBJ1-1 TRBV30 NA TGTGCCTGGAGTGTACGGGGTTTAGGCACTGAAGCTTTCTTT CAWSVRGLGTEAFF
NA TRBJ2-7 TRBV7-8 TRBD1 TGTGCCAGCAGCTCAGACAGGGCGTATGGGGAGCAGTACTTC CASSSDRAYGEQYF
NA TRBJ1-5 TRBV6-4 TRBD1 TGTGCCAGCAGTGACCCCAGGGGGCCTTTACATAGCAATCAGCCCCAGCATTTT CASSDPRGPLHSNQPQHF
once TRBJ1-2 TRBV7-9 TRBD1 TGTGCCAGCAGCTTAGACGACAGGGGTGGCTACACCTTC CASSLDDRGGYTF
NA TRBJ2-7 TRBV6-1 NA TGTGCCAGCAGTGTTTCACAGAACCTTCTTTCCTACGAGCAGTACTTC CASSVSQNLLSYEQYF